What follows are 16 T cell receptor beta chains derived from one specimen sequenced in a study of OX40 agonist ivuxolimab in advanced cancers. The protocol was immunoSEQ multiplex PCR, while the TCRdb copy is restricted to in-frame clones and leaves out a portion. This table holds roughly 50,000 clones, 80% to 90% found once. The sample here was CD4+ or CD8+ T cells sorted from blood, taken in a trial of the OX40 agonist ivuxolimab. These receptors originate from an adult with an advanced solid tumor such as melanoma, head and neck, liver or kidney cancer.

V and J are TRBV7-9 and TRBJ1-5; 7 bases match TRBD1. V lost 4 bases to trimming and J lost 0 bases; unmatched junction nucleotides: 15. The V gene's germline CDR1 is SEHNR and CDR2 FQNEAQ (reference sequence). This CDR3 region has 19 residues. CDR3 DNA sequence: TGTGCCAGCAGCTCCCTGACGAATACAGGGGATTATAGCAATCAGCCCCAGCATTTT. This sequence encodes CASSSLTNTGDYSNQPQHF.

The chain is built from TRBV19 and TRBJ2-3; D might be TRBD1 or TRBD2, each matching 6 bases. Germline CDR1 and CDR2: LNHDA and SQIVND (reference sequence). This CDR3 spans 14 amino acids. V lost 3 bases to trimming and J lost 4 bases, with 11 bases between them. The CDR3 DNA reads as TGTGCCAGTAGTATGTGGGGGGCCTCAGATACGCAGTATTTT. This codes for CASSMWGASDTQYF.

V is TRBV6-9 and J is TRBJ2-1; D is possibly TRBD2 (5 bases). Trimming took off 4 bases at V and 12 bases at J, with 16 bases between the two ends. CDR3 length: 13 amino acids. Germline V CDR1 and CDR2: MNHGY, SVAAGI. CDR3 protein: CASSSRGIGGQFF. The CDR3 DNA reads TGTGCCAGCAGTTCCAGAGGGATCGGAGGGCAGTTCTTC.

The chain links TRBV27 to TRBJ1-2; D ambiguous. Per germline, CDR1 MNHEY and CDR2 SMNVEV (reference sequence). This CDR3 contains 14 residues. The V end was cut by 3 bases, the J end by 4 bases, with 12 bases between. CDR3 residues: CASSFVGRPYGYTF. CDR3 sequence (DNA): TGTGCCAGCAGTTTCGTTGGCAGGCCCTATGGCTACACCTTC.

This clone was detected a few times. The V gene is TRBV2, the J gene TRBJ1-2; 10 bases align to TRBD1. The CDR3 sequence is 13 residues long. Germline values: CDR1 SNHLY, CDR2 FYNNEI. V was pared by 6 bases and J by 7 bases, with 5 bases of the junction left unmatched. DNA for the CDR3: TGTGCCAGCAGCGACAGGGGGCTCCGTGGCTACACCTTC. Amino acids: CASSDRGLRGYTF.

In its sample, this clone was seen once. This rearrangement joins TRBV27 to TRBJ2-6; no definite D call. The CDR3 has 15 residues. V was cut by 2 bases and J by 2 bases, with 7 bases left in between. CDR1 MNHEY and CDR2 SMNVEV come from the germline V gene (reference sequence). This chain's CDR3 is CASSLGVAGANVLTF. The CDR3 coding sequence is TGTGCCAGCAGTTTAGGGGTGGCTGGGGCCAACGTCCTGACTTTC. Drawing the rest from reference TRBV27 and TRBJ2-6, the complete variable domain is EAQVTQNPRYLITVTGKKLTVTCSQNMNHEYMSWYRQDPGLGLRQIYYSMNVEVTDKGDVPEGYKVSRKEKRNFPLILESPSPNQTSLYFCASSLGVAGANVLTFGAGSRLTVL.

The genes are TRBV9 and TRBJ1-2; the D is unclear. CDR3 length: 13 residues. V was cut by 1 base and J by 6 bases, with 10 bases left in between. Germline V CDR1 and CDR2: SGDLS, YYNGEE. The CDR3 is CASSVSVRDGYTF. In DNA, the CDR3 is TGTGCCAGCAGCGTATCCGTTCGCGATGGCTACACCTTC. Based on the CDR3 plus reference TRBV9 and TRBJ1-2, the full variable domain is DSGVTQTPKHLITATGQRVTLRCSPRSGDLSVYWYQQSLDQGLQFLIQYYNGEERAKGNILERFSAQQFPDLHSELNLSSLELGDSALYFCASSVSVRDGYTFGSGTRLTVV.

The rearrangement joins TRBV7-5 to TRBJ2-5; the DNA was not used to check the table's D call, TRBD1. TRBV7-5 is recorded as a pseudogene. The CDR3 sequence is 15 residues long. CDR3 sequence (DNA): TGTGCCAGAAGCTTAGCGCCTGGCCCCCAAGAGACCCAGTACTTC. Translating gives CARSLAPGPQETQYF.

This clone was detected only a few times. The chain is built from TRBV29-1 and TRBJ1-1; D call uncertain. CDR1 and CDR2 from the germline V gene are SQVTM and ANQGSEA. V was clipped by 3 bases and J by 1 base, with 3 bases between them. There are 11 residues in the CDR3. CDR3 amino acids: CSVDWNTEAFF. The CDR3 DNA follows: TGCAGCGTTGATTGGAACACTGAAGCTTTCTTT.

The chain couples TRBV7-9 to TRBJ2-5; D gene unclear. V was shortened by 8 bases and J by 2 bases, with 9 bases between the two germline ends. The CDR3 has 12 amino acids. Germline V gene data show CDR1 as SEHNR and CDR2 as FQNEAQ (reference sequence). As DNA, the CDR3 is TGTGCCAGCTTCTCAGATCAAGAGACCCAGTACTTC. The encoded protein is CASFSDQETQYF.

This chain joins TRBV2 and TRBJ2-2; D unresolved. V lost 3 bases to trimming and J lost 1 base, with 12 bases between them. CDR1 SNHLY and CDR2 FYNNEI come from the germline V gene. This CDR3 contains 16 residues. This CDR3 is CASSEALGRNTGELFF. The CDR3 DNA sequence: TGTGCCAGCAGTGAGGCCCTAGGTAGGAACACCGGGGAGCTGTTTTTT.

The gene calls are TRBV2 and TRBJ1-1; the D is unclear. Germline CDR1 and CDR2: SNHLY and FYNNEI. Deletions cut 2 bases from V and 0 bases from J, with 7 bases between. The CDR3 is 14 amino acids. CDR3 residues: CASSEWRMNTEAFF. The CDR3 DNA reads TGTGCCAGCAGTGAATGGCGGATGAACACTGAAGCTTTCTTT.

The V gene is TRBV5-4, the J gene TRBJ1-1, with a weak D call TRBD1 (5 bases). The CDR3 runs to 15 residues. Germline CDR1 reads SGHNT; CDR2 reads YYREEE (reference sequence). The V and J ends lost 1 base and 4 bases respectively, with 14 bases between them. CDR3 bases: TGTGCCAGCAGCTTGTTTGCTGGGGCCGGCACTGAAGCTTTCTTT. Translating it yields CASSLFAGAGTEAFF.

V is TRBV11-2 and J is TRBJ1-1; no definite D call. This CDR3 region has 12 residues. CDR1 is SGHAT and CDR2 is FQNNGV in the germline V gene. V lost 1 base, J lost 9 bases, and 9 bases lay in between. CDR3 sequence (DNA): TGTGCCAGCAGCTTAGTAACTCAGCAAGCTTTCTTT. It is translated as CASSLVTQQAFF. The full variable domain, with the rest looked up from reference TRBV11-2 and TRBJ1-1, is EAGVAQSPRYKIIEKRQSVAFWCNPISGHATLYWYQQILGQGPKLLIQFQNNGVVDDSQLPKDRFSAERLKGVDSTLKIQPAKLEDSAVYLCASSLVTQQAFFGQGTRLTVV.

The chain recombines TRBV9 with TRBJ2-1; D not resolved. CDR3 length: 15 residues. Trimming cost V 2 bases and J 7 bases, with 16 bases left between them. Germline CDR1 and CDR2: SGDLS and YYNGEE. CDR3 in DNA: TGTGCCAGCAGCGTGTATCAGAGCCCTGGGAATGAGCAGTTCTTC. Residues: CASSVYQSPGNEQFF.

The rearrangement joins TRBV7-3 to TRBJ1-1; no reliable D call. This CDR3 is 15 amino acids long. The V and J ends lost 5 bases and 2 bases respectively, with 15 bases between them. Germline V lookup: CDR1 SGHTA, CDR2 FQGTGA. The CDR3 nucleotides are TGTGCCAGCAGCCCCCATGGAGGGTTTAACACTGAAGCTTTCTTT. Translation gives CASSPHGGFNTEAFF.